This T cell receptor (beta chain) was found in a study of blood T cells in healthy people across ages. Alongside a J-beta primer mix, a sample-barcoded 5' primer served in a second PCR lasting about 7 to 11 cycles. TCRdb reprocessed the 5' RACE reads via MiXCR and lists one record per CDR3 protein. The sample records some 1,000,000 distinct CDR3 sequences, about 23% being singletons. This clonotype was picked up one time. CDR3 length: 12 residues. Per the germline V gene, CDR1 is SEHNR and CDR2 is FQNEAQ (reference sequence). The same data also went into a second study, on T cells of mothers and their children.

This sequence joins TRBV7-9 and TRBJ2-5, with TRBD1 matching over 11 bases. Judging by the DNA end, TRBJ2-1 fits better; the J call may be wrong. This clonotype was obtained from a girl aged 2 to 10 in good health. Sequencing used blood. For the CDR3, the DNA is TGTGCCAGGGGGACAGGGGGTGATGAGCAGTTCTTC. This sequence encodes CARGTGGDEQFF.